These 20 T cell receptor beta chains were all obtained from the same sample, sequenced in a study of cytomegalovirus exposure and HLA in healthy donors. TCRdb's table, derived via immunoSEQ multiplex PCR, lists solely in-frame clones and lacks some. The sample carries some 110,000 clones, 86% recorded once. The sample consisted of PBMCs. Receptor source: a man aged 18 to 30 in good health and CMV-seronegative.

The rearrangement links TRBV19 to TRBJ1-2; D is uncertain. The germline CDR1 and CDR2 sequences are LNHDA and SQIVND (reference sequence). The V end was cut by 9 bases, the J end by 2 bases, with 19 bases between. The CDR3 consists of 15 residues. The CDR3 reads CASTPGGQQNYGYTF. CDR3 in DNA: TGTGCCAGCACCCCCGGCGGGCAACAGAACTATGGCTACACCTTC.

This chain uses TRBV19 with TRBJ1-1; D is undetermined. Germline V gene lookup returns CDR1 LNHDA and CDR2 SQIVND (reference sequence). The V end was cut by 5 bases, the J end by 0 bases, with 10 bases between. The CDR3 sequence is 14 residues long. The DNA of the CDR3 is TGTGCCAGTAGTGAGGAGCCGATGAACACTGAAGCTTTCTTT. This sequence encodes CASSEEPMNTEAFF. The complete variable domain, with remaining parts taken from reference TRBV19 and TRBJ1-1, reads DGGITQSPKYLFRKEGQNVTLSCEQNLNHDAMYWYRQDPGQGLRLIYYSQIVNDFQKGDIAEGYSVSREKKESFPLTVTSAQKNPTAFYLCASSEEPMNTEAFFGQGTRLTVV.

The chain carries TRBV19 and TRBJ1-5; possible D gene TRBD1, 6 bases. Trimming pared 5 bases from V and 7 bases from J, leaving 15 bases between. Looked up from germline, CDR1 is LNHDA and CDR2 is SQIVND (reference sequence). CDR3 length: 14 residues. CDR3 bases: TGTGCCAGTAGTTTTCAGGGACAAGAGCAGCCCCAGCATTTT. Translating gives CASSFQGQEQPQHF.

This chain joins TRBV6-6 and TRBJ1-5, with D maybe TRBD1 (5 bases). Germline CDR1 is MNHNY and CDR2 is SVGAGI (reference sequence). The V gene lost 0 bases and the J gene lost 8 bases, with 8 bases spanning the gap. The CDR3 sequence is 13 residues long. The CDR3, as DNA: TGTGCCAGCAGTTACTCGGGGGGTGAGCCCCAGCATTTT. Translation gives CASSYSGGEPQHF.

This clone was seen a handful of times. This chain connects TRBV2 to TRBJ2-7; 14 nucleotides agree with TRBD2. Trimming removed 6 bases from V and 7 bases from J; junction bases left unmatched: 8. From germline, CDR1 is SNHLY and CDR2 FYNNEI. The CDR3 contains 15 residues. The CDR3 region has the DNA TGTGCCAGCAGGGGGATTGGACTAGCGGGGGGTGAGCAGTACTTC. Its translation: CASRGIGLAGGEQYF.

The J gene is TRBJ2-4, the V gene TRBV30; 9 positions match TRBD2. Germline values: CDR1 GTSNPN, CDR2 SVGIG (reference sequence). J was trimmed by 5 bases and V by 3 bases; bases with no gene match: 8. The CDR3 consists of 15 residues. The DNA for the CDR3 is TGTGCCTGGAGAGCATGGGGACTAGCAGAAAACATTCAGTACTTC. Translated: CAWRAWGLAENIQYF. Using reference TRBV30 and TRBJ2-4 for the parts outside the CDR3, the full variable domain is SQTIHQWPATLVQPVGSPLSLECTVEGTSNPNLYWYRQAAGRGLQLLFYSVGIGQISSEVPQNLSASRPQDRQFILSSKKLLLSDSGFYLCAWRAWGLAENIQYFGAGTRLSVL.

The CDR3, as DNA: TGCGCCAGCAGGGGAGGGGGACAAGAGACCCAGTACTTC. It is translated as CASRGGGQETQYF. The chain has TRBV5-1 and TRBJ2-5; possible D gene TRBD2, 7 bases. This CDR3 has 13 residues. V gave up 5 bases and J gave up 2 bases, with 10 bases separating them. CDR1 is SGHRS, CDR2 YFSETQ, per germline.

The chain has TRBV19 and TRBJ2-7; 10 bases match TRBD2. The trim removed 5 bases at V and 5 bases at J, leaving 6 bases unmatched. CDR3 length equals 14 residues. CDR1 is LNHDA and CDR2 is SQIVND in the germline V gene (reference sequence). As DNA, the CDR3 is TGTGCCAGTAGTTCCCGGACTAGCGGAGACGAGCAGTACTTC. Its translation is CASSSRTSGDEQYF.

This chain connects TRBV5-1 to TRBJ2-2, with 7 bases that match TRBD2. The germline gives CDR1 SGHRS, CDR2 YFSETQ. The CDR3 sequence is 15 residues long. The J segment lost 4 bases and the V segment lost 0 bases, leaving 3 bases of the junction unmatched. This CDR3 is CASSLGGRGTGELFF. The CDR3, as DNA: TGCGCCAGCAGCTTGGGCGGGAGAGGCACCGGGGAGCTGTTTTTT.

V gene TRBV6-6 combines with J gene TRBJ2-3, with a tentative D call TRBD2 (5 bases). This CDR3 comprises 11 residues. Germline CDR1 reads MNHNY; CDR2 reads SVGAGI (reference sequence). Trimming shortened V by 4 bases and J by 8 bases, and 7 bases separated the two germline ends. This CDR3 is CASSWAGTQYF. The DNA of the CDR3 is TGTGCCAGCAGTTGGGCGGGTACGCAGTATTTT.

This chain uses TRBV5-4 with TRBJ1-2, with D possibly matching TRBD1 (6 bases). The V gene lost 0 bases and the J gene lost 7 bases, with 13 bases spanning the gap. This CDR3 has 14 amino acids. The germline V gene encodes CDR1 SGHNT and CDR2 YYREEE (reference sequence). CDR3 coding DNA: TGTGCCAGCAGCTTGGGGGCAGGGGAAGGTGGCTACACCTTC. It is translated as CASSLGAGEGGYTF. The full variable domain, with the rest looked up from reference TRBV5-4 and TRBJ1-2, is ETGVTQSPTHLIKTRGQQVTLRCSSQSGHNTVSWYQQALGQGPQFIFQYYREEENGRGNFPPRFSGLQFPNYSSELNVNALELDDSALYLCASSLGAGEGGYTFGSGTRLTVV.

This clone was detected once. The chain is built from TRBV29-1 and TRBJ2-5; D may be TRBD2 (6 bases). The CDR3 spans 13 residues. Germline values: CDR1 SQVTM, CDR2 ANQGSEA. V gave up 7 bases and J gave up 1 base, with 13 bases separating them. CDR3 in amino acids: CSAGRDSQETQYF. The CDR3, as DNA: TGCAGCGCTGGCCGGGACTCCCAAGAGACCCAGTACTTC.

The chain carries TRBV9 and TRBJ2-7; TRBD2 agrees at 8 bases. The germline gives CDR1 SGDLS, CDR2 YYNGEE. V shed 4 bases and J 2 bases; nucleotides not matched to a gene: 8. The CDR3 spans 15 residues. The CDR3 sequence: CASSPREGGPYEQYF. DNA of the CDR3: TGTGCCAGCAGCCCCCGGGAGGGCGGCCCCTACGAGCAGTACTTC.

The chain is built from TRBV6-1 and TRBJ2-1; 16 bases match TRBD2. The V segment lost 4 bases and the J segment 7 bases; nucleotides outside the gene matches: 4. This CDR3 comprises 16 residues. The germline gives CDR1 MNHNS, CDR2 SASEGT. For the CDR3, the DNA is TGTGCCAGCAGTGTTGGGACTAGCGGGAGGGCGAATGAGCAGTTCTTC. Residues: CASSVGTSGRANEQFF.

Concerning this clone itself: Different DNA sequences within this sample yield the same CDR3. The CDR3 DNA reads TGTGCCAGCAGTGATAGCGGGGGGGCAGATACGCAGTATTTT. This gives the protein CASSDSGGADTQYF. The chain couples TRBV6-4 to TRBJ2-3; the match to TRBD2 covers 11 bases. V gave up 3 bases and J gave up 4 bases; unmatched junction bases: 0. Germline CDR1 MRHNA, CDR2 SNTAGT. The CDR3 is made up of 14 amino acids.

This chain uses TRBV2 with TRBJ2-5, with 8 bases fitting TRBD2. Germline V gene sequence: CDR1 SNHLY, CDR2 FYNNEI. After removal of 4 bases from V and 3 bases from J, the junction contained 10 bases not matched to a gene. This CDR3 is 16 amino acids long. CDR3 amino acids: CASSGGGLGEEETQYF. Here the CDR3 DNA reads TGTGCCAGCAGTGGAGGGGGACTAGGGGAGGAAGAGACCCAGTACTTC.

About this clone itself: Within the sample, other DNA sequences also encode this same CDR3. The chain carries TRBV9 and TRBJ1-2; possible D gene TRBD1, 5 bases. This CDR3 region has 12 residues. V dropped 1 base and J dropped 7 bases, with 8 bases sitting between them. Germline values: CDR1 SGDLS, CDR2 YYNGEE. In nucleotides, the CDR3 is TGTGCCAGCAGCGTAAGGGGAGGTGGCTACACCTTC. This gives the protein CASSVRGGGYTF.

For the CDR3, the DNA is TGTGCCAGCAGTTCAGGACAGAATCGCAATCAGCCCCAGCATTTT. Its protein is CASSSGQNRNQPQHF. This sequence joins TRBV6-5 and TRBJ1-5; perhaps TRBD1 as D (6 bases). The CDR3 is 15 residues long. The germline gives CDR1 MNHEY, CDR2 SVGAGI. V lost 4 bases to trimming and J lost 2 bases, with 12 bases between them.

This rearrangement joins TRBV19 to TRBJ2-3, with D unresolved. This CDR3 is 13 amino acids long. The germline V and J ends were trimmed by 3 bases and 5 bases, with 9 bases remaining between them. CDR1 is LNHDA, CDR2 SQIVND, per germline (reference sequence). CDR3 nucleotide sequence: TGTGCCAGTAGTATGGTTGCGCGAGATACGCAGTATTTT. It codes for CASSMVARDTQYF.

The J gene is TRBJ2-7, the V gene TRBV4-2, with 7 positions matching TRBD2. The CDR3 is made up of 14 amino acids. Germline V gene lookup returns CDR1 LGHNA and CDR2 YNFKEQ. V trimming: 8 bases; J trimming: 1 base; junction bases outside the gene matches: 8. CDR3 nucleotides: TGTGCCAGCGGGGCGGGGGTAGGGTCCTACGAGCAGTACTTC. Encoded protein: CASGAGVGSYEQYF.